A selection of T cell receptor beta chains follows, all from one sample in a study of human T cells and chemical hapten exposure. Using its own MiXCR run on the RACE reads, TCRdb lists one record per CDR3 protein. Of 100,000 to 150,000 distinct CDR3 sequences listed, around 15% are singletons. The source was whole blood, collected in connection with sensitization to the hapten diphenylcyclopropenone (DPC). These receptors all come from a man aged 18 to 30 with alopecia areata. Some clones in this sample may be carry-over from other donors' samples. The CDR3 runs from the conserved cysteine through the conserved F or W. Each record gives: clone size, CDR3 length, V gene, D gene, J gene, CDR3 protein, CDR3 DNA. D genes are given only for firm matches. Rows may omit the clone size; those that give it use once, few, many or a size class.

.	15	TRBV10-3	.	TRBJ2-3	CAISGGQANTDTQYF	TGTGCCATCAGTGGGGGGCAGGCCAACACAGATACGCAGTATTTT
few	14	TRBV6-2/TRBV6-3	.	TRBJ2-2	CASSYSRRTGELFF	TGTGCCAGCAGTTACTCGCGGAGGACCGGGGAGCTGTTTTTT
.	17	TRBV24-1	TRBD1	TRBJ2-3	CATSDSRGQGAWDTQYF	TGTGCCACCAGTGATTCCAGGGGACAGGGGGCATGGGATACGCAGTATTTT
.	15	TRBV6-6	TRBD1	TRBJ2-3	CASRAPGGTTDTQYF	TGTGCCAGCAGGGCGCCAGGGGGCACCACAGATACGCAGTATTTT
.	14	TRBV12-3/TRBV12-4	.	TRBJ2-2	CASTSQGGAGELFF	TGTGCCAGCACCTCCCAGGGGGGAGCCGGGGAGCTGTTTTTT
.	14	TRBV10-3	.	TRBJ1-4	CATGSDQGNEKLFF	TGTGCCACTGGATCGGATCAGGGGAATGAAAAACTGTTTTTT
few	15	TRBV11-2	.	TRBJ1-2	CASSPTPGVDYGYTF	TGTGCCAGCAGCCCCACACCCGGGGTGGACTATGGCTACACCTTC
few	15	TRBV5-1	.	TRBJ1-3	CASSFALDSGNTIYF	TGCGCCAGCAGCTTTGCACTTGACTCTGGAAACACCATATATTTT
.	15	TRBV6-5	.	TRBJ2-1	CASSYGAPSYNEQFF	TGTGCCAGCAGTTACGGGGCCCCCTCCTACAATGAGCAGTTCTTC
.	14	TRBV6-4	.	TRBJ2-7	CASFRRLLSYEQYF	TGTGCCAGCTTCCGGAGATTGCTCTCCTACGAGCAGTACTTC
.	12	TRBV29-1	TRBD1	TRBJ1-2	CSVEGDRYGYTF	TGCAGCGTTGAGGGGGACAGATATGGCTACACCTTC
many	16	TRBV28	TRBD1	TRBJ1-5	CASSPPRGQDNQPQHF	TGTGCCAGCAGTCCCCCCCGGGGACAGGACAATCAGCCCCAGCATTTT
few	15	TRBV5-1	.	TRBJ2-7	CASSLGPGISYEQYF	TGCGCCAGCAGCTTGGGCCCGGGGATTTCCTACGAGCAGTACTTC
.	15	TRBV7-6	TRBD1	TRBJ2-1	CASSLGTGVYNEQFF	TGTGCCAGCAGCTTGGGGACAGGCGTCTACAATGAGCAGTTCTTC
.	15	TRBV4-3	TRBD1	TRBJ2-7	CASSRARDSAYEQYF	TGCGCCAGCAGCCGCGCCCGGGACAGTGCCTACGAGCAGTACTTC
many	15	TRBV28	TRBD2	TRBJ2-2	CASSYVTGGTGELFF	TGTGCCAGCAGTTATGTAACGGGGGGCACCGGGGAGCTGTTTTTT
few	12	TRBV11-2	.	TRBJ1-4	CASSDLGGKLFF	TGTGCCAGCAGCGATTTGGGGGGAAAACTGTTTTTT
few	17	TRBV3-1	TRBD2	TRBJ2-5	CASSQAPLAGGRVTQYF	TGTGCCAGCAGCCAAGCGCCTCTAGCGGGGGGGCGAGTAACCCAGTACTTC
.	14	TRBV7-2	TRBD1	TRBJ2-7	CASSSTGDPYEQYF	TGTGCCAGCAGCTCGACAGGGGATCCCTACGAGCAGTACTTC
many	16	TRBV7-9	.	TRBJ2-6	CASIPGAGVWANVLTF	TGTGCCAGCATCCCAGGGGCGGGGGTTTGGGCCAACGTCCTGACTTTC
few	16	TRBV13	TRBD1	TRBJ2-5	CASSPNRGWHQETQYF	TGTGCCAGCAGCCCCAACAGGGGTTGGCACCAAGAGACCCAGTACTTC
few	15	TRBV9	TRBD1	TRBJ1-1	CASSVEGQRDTEAFF	TGTGCCAGCAGCGTAGAGGGACAGCGAGACACTGAAGCTTTCTTT
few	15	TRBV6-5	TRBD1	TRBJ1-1	CASSTNRGMNTEAFF	TGTGCCAGCAGTACAAACAGGGGCATGAACACTGAAGCTTTCTTT
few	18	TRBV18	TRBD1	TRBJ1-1	CASSPPPTGGSENTEAFF	TGTGCCAGCTCACCACCGCCGACAGGGGGGTCTGAGAACACTGAAGCTTTCTTT
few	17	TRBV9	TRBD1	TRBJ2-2	CASSPNPGGPHTGELFF	TGTGCCAGCAGCCCCAACCCAGGGGGCCCCCACACCGGGGAGCTGTTTTTT
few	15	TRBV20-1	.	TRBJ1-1	CSARRGIAMNTEAFF	TGCAGTGCTAGGCGTGGGATTGCGATGAACACTGAAGCTTTCTTT
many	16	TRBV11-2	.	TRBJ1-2	CASSLDEMEGIYGYTF	TGTGCCAGCAGCTTAGATGAGATGGAGGGGATTTATGGCTACACCTTC
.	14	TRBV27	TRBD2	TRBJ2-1	CASSFGGAHNEQFF	TGTGCCAGCAGTTTCGGGGGGGCCCACAATGAGCAGTTCTTC
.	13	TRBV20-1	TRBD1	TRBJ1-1	CSAHTGGITEAFF	TGCAGTGCTCATACAGGGGGCATCACTGAAGCTTTCTTT
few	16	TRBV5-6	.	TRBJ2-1	CASRRRIRASYNEQFF	TGTGCCAGCAGAAGACGGATTAGGGCCTCCTACAATGAGCAGTTCTTC
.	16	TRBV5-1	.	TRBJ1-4	CASSLGQKATNEKLFF	TGCGCCAGCAGCTTGGGCCAAAAGGCAACTAATGAAAAACTGTTTTTT
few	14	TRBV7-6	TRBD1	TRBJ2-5	CASSTGQGKETQYF	TGTGCCAGCAGCACCGGACAGGGAAAAGAGACCCAGTACTTC
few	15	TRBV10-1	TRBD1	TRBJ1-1	CASDRDLGMNTEAFF	TGCGCCAGCGACAGGGATTTAGGGATGAACACTGAAGCTTTCTTT
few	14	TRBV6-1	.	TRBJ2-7	CASSDGPLSYEQYF	TGTGCCAGCAGTGACGGTCCACTATCCTACGAGCAGTACTTC
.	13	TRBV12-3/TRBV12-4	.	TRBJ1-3	CASSLEGRNTIYF	TGTGCCAGCAGTTTAGAAGGGAGAAACACCATATATTTT
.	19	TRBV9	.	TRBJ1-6	CASSVAPGLRSSYNSPLHF	TGTGCCAGCAGCGTAGCTCCTGGACTGAGGAGCTCCTATAATTCACCCCTCCACTTT
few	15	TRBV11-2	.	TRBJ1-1	CASSLERGLETEAFF	TGTGCCAGCAGCTTAGAACGTGGCCTAGAGACTGAAGCTTTCTTT
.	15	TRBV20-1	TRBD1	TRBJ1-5	CSARYLGGGSQPQHF	TGCAGTGCTAGATACCTAGGAGGGGGCAGTCAGCCCCAGCATTTT
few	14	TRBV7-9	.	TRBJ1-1	CASSFRVESTEAFF	TGTGCCAGCAGCTTCCGGGTCGAGAGCACTGAAGCTTTCTTT
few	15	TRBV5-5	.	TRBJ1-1	CASSVRAFGNTEAFF	TGTGCCAGCAGCGTCAGGGCATTTGGGAACACTGAAGCTTTCTTT
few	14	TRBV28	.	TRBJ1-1	CASRPGRRNTEAFF	TGTGCCAGCAGGCCCGGACGGAGGAACACTGAAGCTTTCTTT
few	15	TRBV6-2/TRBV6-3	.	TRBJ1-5	CASSYVWASNQPQHF	TGTGCCAGCAGTTACGTCTGGGCGAGCAATCAGCCCCAGCATTTT
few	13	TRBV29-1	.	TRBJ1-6	CSVGSGLYSPLHF	TGCAGCGTTGGATCAGGGTTGTATTCACCCCTCCACTTT
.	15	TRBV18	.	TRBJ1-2	CASSPTTGTNYGYTF	TGTGCCAGCTCACCAACCACAGGGACCAACTATGGCTACACCTTC
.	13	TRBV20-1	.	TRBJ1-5	CSAPGQNNQPQHF	TGCAGTGCTCCAGGACAGAACAATCAGCCCCAGCATTTT
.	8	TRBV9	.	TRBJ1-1	CASSARSF	TGTGCCAGCAGCGCCCGTTCCTTT
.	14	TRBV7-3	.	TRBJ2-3	CASSLQRITDTQYF	TGTGCCAGCAGCTTGCAGCGGATCACAGATACGCAGTATTTT
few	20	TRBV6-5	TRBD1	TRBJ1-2	CASSYSMPGQGSGKGYGYTF	TGTGCCAGCAGTTACTCGATGCCGGGACAGGGCTCGGGAAAAGGTTATGGCTACACCTTC
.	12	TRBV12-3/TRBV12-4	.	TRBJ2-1	CASIKTGDEQFF	TGTGCCAGCATTAAGACAGGCGATGAGCAGTTCTTC
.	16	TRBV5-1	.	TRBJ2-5	CASSLVSAGPQETQYF	TGCGCCAGCAGCTTGGTCTCAGCAGGACCACAGGAGACCCAGTACTTC
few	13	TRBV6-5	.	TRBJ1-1	CASSYLRGTEAFF	TGTGCCAGCAGTTACCTGCGGGGCACTGAAGCTTTCTTT
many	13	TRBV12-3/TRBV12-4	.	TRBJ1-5	CASSPPGSRSQHF	TGTGCCAGCAGCCCACCGGGGTCTAGGTCCCAGCATTTT
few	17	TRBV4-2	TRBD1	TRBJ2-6	CASSQDRGQTGANVLTF	TGTGCCAGCAGCCAAGACAGGGGGCAGACTGGGGCCAACGTCCTGACTTTC
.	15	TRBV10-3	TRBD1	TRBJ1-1	CAISAQDRVEERAFF	TGTGCCATCAGTGCCCAAGACAGGGTCGAGGAGAGAGCTTTCTTT
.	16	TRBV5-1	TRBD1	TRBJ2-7	CASSLGAGTGTYEQYF	TGCGCCAGCAGCTTGGGCGCGGGGACAGGCACCTACGAGCAGTACTTC
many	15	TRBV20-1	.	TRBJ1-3	CSARDPGGSGNTIYF	TGCAGTGCTAGAGACCCGGGCGGCTCTGGAAACACCATATATTTT
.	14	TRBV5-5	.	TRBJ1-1	CATYATLVNTEAFF	TGTGCCACCTACGCAACGCTCGTGAACACTGAAGCTTTCTTT
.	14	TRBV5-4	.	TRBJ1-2	CASSSIIRGYGYTF	TGTGCCAGCAGCTCAATAATTAGGGGGTATGGCTACACCTTC
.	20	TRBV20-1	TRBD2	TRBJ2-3	CSARASGSGGPKTLTDTQYF	TGCAGTGCTAGAGCATCGGGTAGCGGGGGGCCAAAAACTCTCACAGATACGCAGTATTTT